The 22 T cell receptor beta chains presented below share a single source sample, sequenced in a study of a mutant IDH1 vaccine in newly diagnosed glioma. Which antigens these TCRs recognize remains unknown. Time point: week 47, end of study. Topical imiquimod accompanied each vaccine dose, which consisted of 300 ug of mutant IDH1 20-mer peptide. The table came from immunoSEQ multiplex PCR; TCRdb's copy has only in-frame clones and leaves some out. The sample consists of some 40,000 clones, roughly 70% of them appearing once. The material sequenced was PBMCs, taken from a glioma patient whose treatment included an IDH1 peptide vaccine. These receptors originate from a middle-aged man with glioma.

J is TRBJ2-1 and V is TRBV6-5, with TRBD2 matching 14 bases. With V trimmed by 2 bases and J by 6 bases, 3 bases remained unmatched. The CDR3 spans 16 residues. Germline CDR1 reads MNHEY; CDR2 reads SVGAGI. The CDR3 loop is CASSYGLAGGGNEQFF. The CDR3 DNA is TGTGCCAGCAGTTACGGACTAGCGGGAGGCGGCAATGAGCAGTTCTTC.

This chain uses TRBV29-1 with TRBJ1-2; D gene uncertain. The V gene's germline CDR1 is SQVTM and CDR2 ANQGSEA. Trimming took off 1 base at V and 9 bases at J, with 12 bases between the two ends. This CDR3 spans 12 amino acids. The CDR3 reads CSVEGAGESYTF. CDR3 in DNA: TGCAGCGTTGAAGGGGCCGGAGAAAGCTACACCTTC.

V and J are TRBV5-1 and TRBJ2-3; D not certain. Trimming left V 1 base short and J 2 bases short, with 11 bases between. Germline CDR1 SGHRS, CDR2 YFSETQ. The CDR3 totals 15 residues. The CDR3 is CASSLSDGPTDTQYF. The CDR3 bases are TGCGCCAGCAGCTTGTCCGACGGCCCCACAGATACGCAGTATTTT.

This rearrangement joins TRBV18 to TRBJ2-1; 10 bases fit TRBD2. The germline V gene encodes CDR1 KGHSH and CDR2 LQKENI. The V and J ends lost 5 bases and 1 base, in that order; junction bases with no gene match: 5. The CDR3 sequence is 16 residues long. The CDR3 coding sequence is TGTGCCAGCTCAGGAGCGGGGGGGACTTCCTACAATGAGCAGTTCTTC. It specifies CASSGAGGTSYNEQFF.

The chain links TRBV6-1 to TRBJ2-7; no definite D call. Germline lookup yields CDR1 MNHNS and CDR2 SASEGT. The CDR3 consists of 14 residues. With 1 base removed from V and 3 bases from J, the gap between germline ends came to 10 bases. This chain's CDR3 is CASSEGPSNYEQYF. CDR3 nucleotide sequence: TGTGCCAGCAGTGAAGGTCCATCAAACTACGAGCAGTACTTC.

This chain's CDR3 is CASSQLRGRATEAFF. As DNA, the CDR3 is TGTGCCAGTAGTCAACTCAGGGGAAGGGCCACTGAAGCTTTCTTT. The chain is built from TRBV19 and TRBJ1-1; D is possibly TRBD1 (6 bases). There are 15 residues in the CDR3. Germline V CDR1 and CDR2: LNHDA, SQIVND (reference sequence). The V and J ends lost 5 bases and 4 bases respectively, with 17 bases between them.

The chain is built from TRBV6-5 and TRBJ1-2; D not resolved. The CDR3 has 13 amino acids. Between the trimmed V and J ends, which lost 0 bases and 4 bases, there was a span of 6 bases. In germline, CDR1 is MNHEY, CDR2 SVGAGI. The CDR3 loop reads CASSYSTLYGYTF. CDR3 bases: TGTGCCAGCAGTTACTCGACCCTCTATGGCTACACCTTC.

The genes are TRBV7-2 and TRBJ1-4, with unresolved D. Trimming pared 5 bases from V and 1 base from J, leaving 14 bases between. Germline lookup yields CDR1 SGHTA and CDR2 FQGNSA. The CDR3 spans 16 residues. The CDR3 is CASSAQPTGTNEKLFF. CDR3 sequence (DNA): TGTGCCAGCAGCGCACAACCGACGGGAACTAATGAAAAACTGTTTTTT.

The V call is TRBV2, the J call TRBJ2-2; TRBD1 or TRBD2 may be the D gene (7 bases each). Trimming removed 5 bases from V and 4 bases from J, with 14 bases in between. Germline loops: CDR1 SNHLY, CDR2 FYNNEI. The CDR3 length is 15 residues. The CDR3: CASSLQGRGTGELFF. The CDR3 nucleotides are TGTGCCAGCAGTCTACAGGGGAGGGGCACCGGGGAGCTGTTTTTT.

The J gene is TRBJ2-3, the V gene TRBV7-8; 10 bases align to TRBD2. The trim removed 5 bases at V and 6 bases at J, leaving 11 bases unmatched. This CDR3 region has 16 residues. Germline V gene lookup returns CDR1 SGHVS and CDR2 FQNEAQ. This CDR3 reads CASSLPLAGGLDTQYF. CDR3 DNA sequence: TGTGCCAGCAGCCTCCCCTTAGCGGGGGGACTGGATACGCAGTATTTT. Together with reference TRBV7-8 and TRBJ2-3, the CDR3 gives the full variable domain: GAGVSQSPRYKVAKRGQDVALRCDPISGHVSLFWYQQALGQGPEFLTYFQNEAQLDKSGLPSDRFFAERPEGSVSTLKIQRTQQEDSAVYLCASSLPLAGGLDTQYFGPGTRLTVL.

V is TRBV7-2 and J is TRBJ1-5, with D maybe TRBD1 (5 bases). CDR3 length: 14 residues. In germline, CDR1 is SGHTA, CDR2 FQGNSA. The V end lost 3 bases, the J end lost 6 bases, and 12 bases lay between the germline ends. Here the CDR3 DNA reads TGTGCCAGCAGCTTGACAGCTCACGCTCAGCCCCAGCATTTT. Translating it yields CASSLTAHAQPQHF.

The gene calls are TRBV5-4 and TRBJ1-1; D ambiguous. This CDR3 comprises 14 residues. The germline V and J ends were trimmed by 0 bases and 3 bases, with 9 bases remaining between them. Germline V lookup: CDR1 SGHNT, CDR2 YYREEE (reference sequence). CDR3 DNA sequence: TGTGCCAGCAGCTTGGAGGGATTCTACACTGAAGCTTTCTTT. This translates into CASSLEGFYTEAFF.

The rearrangement joins TRBV7-2 to TRBJ2-1, with D hard to call. V was cut by 3 bases and J by 8 bases, with 8 bases left in between. CDR3 length: 12 residues. Germline CDR1 and CDR2: SGHTA and FQGNSA. The chain's CDR3 is CASSLFRYEQFF. In DNA form, the CDR3 reads TGTGCCAGCAGCTTGTTTCGGTATGAGCAGTTCTTC.

The V call is TRBV9, the J call TRBJ2-1; perhaps TRBD1 as D (5 bases). From germline, CDR1 is SGDLS and CDR2 YYNGEE. Trimming removed 1 base from V and 4 bases from J, with 12 bases in between. This CDR3 has 15 residues. The CDR3 here is CASSVRLGAYNEQFF. The CDR3 DNA reads TGTGCCAGCAGCGTACGACTTGGGGCGTACAATGAGCAGTTCTTC. Together with reference TRBV9 and TRBJ2-1, the CDR3 gives the full variable domain: DSGVTQTPKHLITATGQRVTLRCSPRSGDLSVYWYQQSLDQGLQFLIQYYNGEERAKGNILERFSAQQFPDLHSELNLSSLELGDSALYFCASSVRLGAYNEQFFGPGTRLTVL.

The chain is built from TRBV28 and TRBJ2-7; D unclear. This CDR3 is 12 amino acids long. The V gene's germline CDR1 is MDHEN and CDR2 SYDVKM. With 6 bases removed from V and 7 bases from J, the gap between germline ends came to 13 bases. This CDR3 is CASSPFLNEQYF. The CDR3 nucleotides read TGTGCCAGCAGCCCTTTCCTCAATGAGCAGTACTTC. The full variable domain, completed using reference TRBV28 and TRBJ2-7, is DVKVTQSSRYLVKRTGEKVFLECVQDMDHENMFWYRQDPGLGLRLIYFSYDVKMKEKGDIPEGYSVSREKKERFSLILESASTNQTSMYLCASSPFLNEQYFGPGTRLTVT.

The V and J genes are TRBV18 and TRBJ2-1; 12 positions agree with TRBD2. CDR3 length: 16 residues. Trimming took 3 bases from V and 5 from J; bases not matched to a gene: 5. In germline, CDR1 is KGHSH, CDR2 LQKENI. Here the CDR3 DNA reads TGTGCCAGCTCACCCCTCCCTAGCGGGAGGGACAATGAGCAGTTCTTC. This encodes CASSPLPSGRDNEQFF. Supplemented by reference TRBV18 and TRBJ2-1, the full variable domain reads NAGVMQNPRHLVRRRGQEARLRCSPMKGHSHVYWYRQLPEEGLKFMVYLQKENIIDESGMPKERFSAEFPKEGPSILRIQQVVRGDSAAYFCASSPLPSGRDNEQFFGPGTRLTVL.

There are a few counts of this clone. The CDR3 region has the DNA TGTGCCAGCAGGGGGGGCCCCCTTTCTCAGCCCCAGCATTTT. Protein: CASRGGPLSQPQHF. The V call is TRBV6-1, the J call TRBJ1-5, with D perhaps matching TRBD1 (6 bases). The germline V gene has CDR1 MNHNS and CDR2 SASEGT. The CDR3 length is 14 residues. The germline V and J ends were trimmed by 6 bases and 6 bases, with 15 bases remaining between them.

The V and J genes are TRBV10-3 and TRBJ2-3; 12 bases line up with TRBD1. From germline, CDR1 is ENHRY and CDR2 SYGVKD. Trimming cost V 3 bases and J 6 bases; bases outside gene matches: 10. The CDR3 is 17 residues long. CDR3: CAISEGDRGRGMDTQYF. The CDR3 DNA reads as TGTGCCATCAGTGAAGGGGACAGGGGGCGAGGTATGGATACGCAGTATTTT.

CDR3 sequence: CASSPSGLEETQYF. The CDR3 DNA is TGTGCCAGCTCACCCTCGGGACTAGAAGAGACCCAGTACTTC. The chain has TRBV18 and TRBJ2-5; 8 bases map to TRBD2. Losses at the gene ends were 3 bases for V and 3 bases for J; bases not matched to a gene: 3. This CDR3 is 14 amino acids long. Looked up from germline, CDR1 is KGHSH and CDR2 is LQKENI.

The chain combines TRBV19 with TRBJ2-1; D not certain. Deletions cut 1 base from V and 10 bases from J, with 5 bases between. Germline V gene sequence: CDR1 LNHDA, CDR2 SQIVND (reference sequence). This CDR3 contains 11 residues. The CDR3 sequence is CASSIGGEQFF. The CDR3 nucleotides are TGTGCCAGTAGTATAGGTGGGGAGCAGTTCTTC.

The V gene is TRBV9, the J gene TRBJ2-1, with 8 bases identical to TRBD2. CDR1 is SGDLS and CDR2 is YYNGEE in the germline V gene. The length of the CDR3 is 15 residues. J gave up 9 bases and V 1 base, and 9 bases lay outside the gene matches. The CDR3 region has the DNA TGTGCCAGCAGCGTACGGGAAGCGGGAGTGGGTGAGCAGTTCTTC. Protein product: CASSVREAGVGEQFF.

This chain uses TRBV9 with TRBJ2-7; 9 bases line up with TRBD1. CDR1 and CDR2 from the germline V gene are SGDLS and YYNGEE. The CDR3 runs to 15 residues. The V and J ends lost 4 bases and 2 bases, in that order; junction bases with no gene match: 7. CDR3 sequence: CASSTRQGVTYEQYF. The DNA of the CDR3 is TGTGCCAGCAGCACCCGACAGGGGGTGACCTACGAGCAGTACTTC.